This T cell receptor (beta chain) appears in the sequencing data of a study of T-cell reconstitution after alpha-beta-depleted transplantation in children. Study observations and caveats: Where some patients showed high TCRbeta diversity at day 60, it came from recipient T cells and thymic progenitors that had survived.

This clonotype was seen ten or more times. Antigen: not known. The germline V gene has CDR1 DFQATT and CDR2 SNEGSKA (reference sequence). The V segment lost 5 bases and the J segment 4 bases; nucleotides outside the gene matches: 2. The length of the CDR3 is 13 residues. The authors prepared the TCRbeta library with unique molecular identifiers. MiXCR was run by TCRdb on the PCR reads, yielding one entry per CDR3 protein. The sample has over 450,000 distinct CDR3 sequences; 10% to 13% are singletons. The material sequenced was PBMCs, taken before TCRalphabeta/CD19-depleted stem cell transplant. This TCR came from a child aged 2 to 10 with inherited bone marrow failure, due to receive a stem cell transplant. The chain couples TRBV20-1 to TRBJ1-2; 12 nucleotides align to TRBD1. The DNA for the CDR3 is TGCAGTGCTCGGGACAGGGGGCTCTATGGCTACACCTTC. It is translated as CSARDRGLYGYTF.